The next 25 T cell receptor beta chains were all read from a single sample in a study of Ad26.COV2.S vaccination and SARS-CoV-2 variants (dated by TCRdb to about 2021). In light of the paper, this sample's treatment or condition label describes: some 20 received Ad26.COV2.S at low or high dose, single or two shots; about 5 received placebo; per-sample allocation not given. For vaccine and placebo recipients, the sequenced repertoires came from samples collected on day 63 after the first injection. Receptor libraries were prepared by the immunoSEQ multiplex PCR assay. TCRdb obtained this table from immuneACCESS and retained in-frame rearrangements with V and J assigned. These tables miss some clones; where compared with another copy, unresolved V genes account for less than half of the shortfall, and the remainder is unexplained. The table for this sample lists hundreds of thousands of clones; around 88% of them were counted only once. The top ten clonotypes cover approximately 5% of the sample.

Material: peripheral blood, obtained in a trial of Ad26.COV2.S vaccine versus placebo. The receptors stem from a person between 18 and 65 years old who received the Ad26.COV2.S COVID-19 vaccine or a placebo.

This chain links TRBV5-1 with TRBJ1-1; no clear D gene. The CDR3 has 14 residues. The germline gives CDR1 SGHRS, CDR2 YFSETQ. V shed 1 base and J shed 1 base, with 8 bases lying between them. CDR3 protein: CASSLLRQNTEAFF. Written as DNA, the CDR3 is TGCGCCAGCAGCTTGTTGAGACAGAACACTGAAGCTTTCTTT.

The chain combines TRBV6-6 with TRBJ1-1, with D unresolved. The CDR3 contains 13 residues. Trimming cost V 2 bases and J 4 bases, with 8 bases left between them. CDR1 and CDR2 (germline): MNHNY, SVGAGI (reference sequence). Here the CDR3 reads CASSYGIGTEAFF. CDR3 coding DNA: TGTGCCAGCAGTTACGGGATCGGCACTGAAGCTTTCTTT.

This rearrangement joins TRBV9 to TRBJ2-5; either TRBD1 or TRBD2 may supply D (5 bases each). The length of the CDR3 is 15 residues. V gave up 0 bases and J gave up 2 bases, with 11 bases separating them. Germline loops: CDR1 SGDLS, CDR2 YYNGEE. CDR3 nucleotide sequence: TGTGCCAGCAGCGTAGTGGGGGAAGAACAAGAGACCCAGTACTTC. It encodes CASSVVGEEQETQYF.

This clone occurred once. In DNA form, the CDR3 reads TGCGCCAGCAGCTTGGGCAGGTCCTATAGCAATCAGCCCCAGCATTTT. Translated: CASSLGRSYSNQPQHF. The V and J genes are TRBV5-1 and TRBJ1-5, with no clear D. Germline CDR1 is SGHRS and CDR2 is YFSETQ. Trimming cost V 0 bases and J 0 bases, with 10 bases left between them. There are 16 residues in the CDR3.

The genes are TRBV9 and TRBJ2-3; 8 bases are shared with TRBD1. After removal of 4 bases from V and 3 bases from J, the junction contained 7 bases not matched to a gene. The CDR3 has 15 amino acids. Germline assignment: CDR1 SGDLS and CDR2 YYNGEE. CDR3 residues: CASSPRDRRTDTQYF. The CDR3 bases are TGTGCCAGCAGCCCTCGGGACAGGAGAACAGATACGCAGTATTTT.

As DNA, the CDR3 is TGTGCCGCAGGAGAAGAGACCCAGTACTTC. It specifies CAAGEETQYF. The chain is built from TRBV19 and TRBJ2-5; no definite D call. Per germline, CDR1 LNHDA and CDR2 SQIVND (reference sequence). V lost 11 bases, J lost 3 bases, and 7 bases lay in between. CDR3 length: 10 residues. The variable domain in full, completed from reference TRBV19 and TRBJ2-5, reads DGGITQSPKYLFRKEGQNVTLSCEQNLNHDAMYWYRQDPGQGLRLIYYSQIVNDFQKGDIAEGYSVSREKKESFPLTVTSAQKNPTAFYLCAAGEETQYFGPGTRLLVL.

This clone has only a few counts. This chain links TRBV28 with TRBJ2-2; 7 nucleotides align to TRBD2. The V segment lost 4 bases and the J segment 4 bases; nucleotides outside the gene matches: 6. Germline V gene sequence: CDR1 MDHEN, CDR2 SYDVKM. This CDR3 comprises 15 residues. This chain's CDR3 is CASSSRWEGTGELFF. CDR3 DNA: TGTGCCAGCAGTTCTCGCTGGGAGGGCACCGGGGAGCTGTTTTTT. Looking up the rest from reference TRBV28 and TRBJ2-2 gives the full variable domain: DVKVTQSSRYLVKRTGEKVFLECVQDMDHENMFWYRQDPGLGLRLIYFSYDVKMKEKGDIPEGYSVSREKKERFSLILESASTNQTSMYLCASSSRWEGTGELFFGEGSRLTVL.

CDR3 sequence: CASSQMTDSVEQYF. CDR3 sequence (DNA): TGCGCCAGCAGCCAAATGACAGATTCCGTGGAGCAGTACTTC. The V call is TRBV4-3, the J call TRBJ2-7, with TRBD1 as a possible D gene (5 bases). This CDR3 has 14 amino acids. Trimming removed 2 bases at V and 7 bases at J, with 15 bases between. The germline CDR1 and CDR2 sequences are LGHNA and YSLEER.

CDR3 bases: TGTGCCAGCAGCCCTAGTAGGCTAGCGGGAGGTGCAGATACGCAGTATTTT. It specifies CASSPSRLAGGADTQYF. This rearrangement joins TRBV11-2 to TRBJ2-3; 11 nucleotides match TRBD2. Trimming removed 5 bases from V and 4 bases from J; junction bases left unmatched: 11. This CDR3 comprises 17 residues. Per germline, CDR1 SGHAT and CDR2 FQNNGV.

V gene TRBV5-5 combines with J gene TRBJ2-7; D perhaps matches TRBD1 (6 bases). The CDR3 length is 13 residues. Between the trimmed V and J ends, which lost 0 bases and 4 bases, there was a span of 8 bases. CDR1 SGHKS and CDR2 YYEKEE come from the germline V gene (reference sequence). The CDR3 here is CASSLDQGYEQYF. In nucleotides, the CDR3 is TGTGCCAGCAGCTTGGACCAGGGGTACGAGCAGTACTTC.

The chain recombines TRBV4-1 with TRBJ2-1, with D perhaps matching TRBD1 or TRBD2 (6 bases each). This CDR3 has 17 residues. V dropped 1 base and J dropped 3 bases, with 16 bases sitting between them. The germline CDR1 and CDR2 sequences are MGHRA and YSYEKL. The CDR3 nucleotides read TGCGCCAGCAGCCAAGTAGTAAGGGGGAGGAACTACAATGAGCAGTTCTTC. Its protein product is CASSQVVRGRNYNEQFF.

The chain combines TRBV15 with TRBJ2-7, with TRBD1 as a possible D gene (6 bases). CDR1 and CDR2 (germline): LNHNV, YYDKDF (reference sequence). The length of the CDR3 is 17 residues. V was pared by 1 base and J by 1 base, with 17 bases between. CDR3 sequence: CATSRVGTQVGSYEQYF. In DNA form, the CDR3 reads TGTGCCACCAGCAGAGTCGGGACACAGGTTGGGTCCTACGAGCAGTACTTC.

The rearrangement links TRBV29-1 to TRBJ1-2, with D perhaps TRBD1 (5 bases). The CDR3 contains 14 residues. V was pared by 3 bases and J by 3 bases, with 14 bases between. The germline V gene has CDR1 SQVTM and CDR2 ANQGSEA. CDR3 sequence: CSVDRFGTDYGYTF. Here the CDR3 DNA reads TGCAGCGTTGACCGCTTTGGGACGGACTATGGCTACACCTTC.

The CDR3 DNA sequence: TGTGCCAGCAGCGTAGATGGACAGGGTTTACACACTGAAGCTTTCTTT. Its protein product is CASSVDGQGLHTEAFF. This chain joins TRBV9 and TRBJ1-1, with TRBD1 matching over 8 bases. Losses at the gene ends were 0 bases for V and 3 bases for J; bases not matched to a gene: 7. The germline V gene has CDR1 SGDLS and CDR2 YYNGEE. The CDR3 loop spans 16 amino acids.

The rearrangement joins TRBV7-2 to TRBJ2-1; D call uncertain. Germline V CDR1 and CDR2: SGHTA, FQGNSA. This CDR3 is built from 13 residues. Trimming took off 5 bases at V and 10 bases at J, with 15 bases between the two ends. CDR3 sequence: CASSLVTRGEQFF. The CDR3 DNA reads TGTGCCAGCAGCCTGGTGACGCGAGGAGAGCAGTTCTTC.

J is TRBJ2-1 and V is TRBV2; D might be TRBD2 (5 bases). The length of the CDR3 is 14 residues. Germline lookup yields CDR1 SNHLY and CDR2 FYNNEI. Trimming cost V 3 bases and J 6 bases, with 12 bases left between them. Here the CDR3 DNA reads TGTGCCAGCAGTGAGTCCTTAGCGCCCAATGAGCAGTTCTTC. Residues: CASSESLAPNEQFF. The whole variable domain, filled in from reference TRBV2 and TRBJ2-1, reads EPEVTQTPSHQVTQMGQEVILRCVPISNHLYFYWYRQILGQKVEFLVSFYNNEISEKSEIFDDQFSVERPDGSNFTLKIRSTKLEDSAMYFCASSESLAPNEQFFGPGTRLTVL.

This chain uses TRBV29-1 with TRBJ1-2; the D is unclear. This CDR3 is built from 13 residues. Between the trimmed V and J ends, which lost 4 bases and 3 bases, there was a span of 12 bases. Germline V gene sequence: CDR1 SQVTM, CDR2 ANQGSEA. CDR3: CSVAGSFDYGYTF. CDR3 DNA: TGCAGCGTTGCGGGCTCTTTCGACTATGGCTACACCTTC.

V is TRBV5-1 and J is TRBJ1-1; weak D call: TRBD1 (6 bases). This CDR3 is 15 amino acids long. Germline values: CDR1 SGHRS, CDR2 YFSETQ. Trimming shortened V by 0 bases and J by 4 bases, and 13 bases separated the two germline ends. In DNA, the CDR3 is TGCGCCAGCAGCTTGGTTGCAGGGGTCGGCACTGAAGCTTTCTTT. Translated: CASSLVAGVGTEAFF.

The chain carries TRBV19 and TRBJ1-2; a weak D match, TRBD1 (6 bases). The CDR3 length is 18 residues. The germline V and J ends were trimmed by 7 bases and 4 bases, with 28 bases remaining between them. CDR1 is LNHDA and CDR2 is SQIVND in the germline V gene (reference sequence). CDR3 nucleotide sequence: TGTGCCAGTACCAAGGGGGGAATGACAGTAGGATCCCTCTATGGCTACACCTTC. Protein product: CASTKGGMTVGSLYGYTF.

CDR3: CASRETGLSYEQYF. As DNA, the CDR3 is TGTGCCAGCAGAGAGACAGGCCTCTCCTACGAGCAGTACTTC. The J gene is TRBJ2-7, the V gene TRBV6-5; the D gene is possibly TRBD1 (6 bases). V was pared by 6 bases and J by 0 bases, with 12 bases between. Germline lookup yields CDR1 MNHEY and CDR2 SVGAGI. The CDR3 spans 14 residues.

The rearrangement joins TRBV6-1 to TRBJ2-2; D is uncertain. Germline V CDR1 and CDR2: MNHNS, SASEGT. This CDR3 contains 17 residues. The V and J ends lost 0 bases and 0 bases respectively, with 11 bases between them. The CDR3 DNA sequence: TGTGCCAGCAGTGAAGCGTACCAAACCCCGAACACCGGGGAGCTGTTTTTT. Its protein is CASSEAYQTPNTGELFF.

The chain uses TRBV3-1 (or the pseudogene TRBV3-2) and TRBJ1-3; no clear D gene. Germline CDR1 is LGHDT and CDR2 is YNNKEL (reference sequence). The CDR3 is 17 amino acids. V lost 1 base and J lost 0, with 13 bases in between. The CDR3 sequence: CASSQGGGMNSGNTIYF. The DNA of the CDR3 is TGTGCCAGCAGCCAAGGGGGAGGAATGAACTCTGGAAACACCATATATTTT.

The chain links TRBV7-9 to TRBJ1-3; D possibly corresponds to TRBD1 (5 bases). This CDR3 region has 12 residues. Per germline, CDR1 SEHNR and CDR2 FQNEAQ (reference sequence). V was cut by 5 bases and J by 3 bases, with 5 bases left in between. CDR3 bases: TGTGCCAGCAGCCAGGGTGGAAACACCATATATTTT. Protein: CASSQGGNTIYF. The variable domain in full, completed from reference TRBV7-9 and TRBJ1-3, reads DTGVSQNPRHKITKRGQNVTFRCDPISEHNRLYWYRQTLGQGPEFLTYFQNEAQLEKSRLLSDRFSAERPKGSFSTLEIQRTEQGDSAMYLCASSQGGNTIYFGEGSWLTVV.

This chain uses TRBV7-2 with TRBJ1-1; D gene uncertain. Germline V gene sequence: CDR1 SGHTA, CDR2 FQGNSA. The CDR3 consists of 16 residues. V shed 1 base and J shed 3 bases, with 15 bases lying between them. The CDR3 nucleotides read TGTGCCAGCAGCTTAGTGAACCGGCAGGTCCACACTGAAGCTTTCTTT. It is translated as CASSLVNRQVHTEAFF.

The chain joins TRBV5-1 to TRBJ1-1, with D tentatively TRBD1 (5 bases). Per the germline V gene, CDR1 is SGHRS and CDR2 is YFSETQ. Trimming left V 2 bases short and J 1 base short, with 21 bases between. The CDR3 is made up of 18 amino acids. DNA for the CDR3: TGCGCCAGCAGCTTCGCTTCCAGGGAAGAAGAGGGGAACACTGAAGCTTTCTTT. Translating gives CASSFASREEEGNTEAFF.